This TCR beta chain was captured by sequencing in a study of T cell responses to AZD1222 COVID-19 vaccine listed by TCRdb under 2021. Describing the broader study: AZD1222 recipients given second doses at about 4 weeks or at about 12 weeks were pooled, since spike-specific TCR depth and breadth were not found to differ between the two schedules. A total of 230 or so trial participants underwent TCR sequencing, of whom approximately 210 received two doses of AZD1222 and some 25 received two doses of the MenACWY control vaccine. Enrollment into the trials was organized by age into subgroups of 18-55, 56-69 and 70-plus years, and those subgroups contained 148, 28 and 57 TCR-sequenced participants, respectively.

Study-wide conclusions, independent of this receptor: Only five to seven AZD1222 recipients were SARS-CoV-2 seropositive at baseline, limiting conclusions about previously exposed vaccinees. Vaccine-associated CD4 TCRs spanned the whole spike protein, with dominant responses in regions 160-218 and 743-854. Epitopes outside the regions mutated in the B.1.351 and B.1.1.7 variants were reportedly recognized by nearly half of the unique spike-specific TCRs. In the small 56-69-year group, the increase in depth fell short of significance, most likely because of low power. After two AZD1222 doses, spike-specific TCR breadth and depth were significantly higher than at day 0 and than in MenACWY recipients. Because no samples from the day 14 peak response were available, repertoires could be characterized only after the peak T cell response. Participants were mostly white British, with more females than males. The authors suggested clonal diversity may have been underestimated.

The CDR3 regions of human TCRbeta chains were subjected to immunosequencing. Processing in the source paper ran as follows. TCRs in the repertoires were compared against a reference library of SARS-CoV-2-specific TCRs that had been generated with the MIRA antigen-specificity platform. Breadth was defined as the fraction of unique TCRs that were SARS-CoV-2-associated, and depth was defined as the fraction of total T cells that were SARS-CoV-2-associated. Using the MIRA data, each spike-specific TCR was mapped to the spike region that the TCR reacts to and placed in a CD4 or CD8 class. Log10-transformed breadth and depth values were compared by one-way ANOVA with Sidak's multiple comparisons tests. The table was pulled from immuneACCESS by TCRdb, which kept in-frame rearrangements only. Such tables lose some clones; where checked, under half of the loss comes from unresolved V genes, and the rest has no known cause. The V and J calls and the clone size are those of that table, but D and trimming were determined from the DNA. The sample table holds roughly 150,000 clones, of which 91% were seen once. Around 4.4% of the sample lies in the top ten.

The sample's time point label is to be understood as: baseline before first vaccination. Vaccinee samples came from UK trials COV001 and COV002, including a single-blind randomized controlled phase 2/3 trial of AZD1222 (ChAdOx1 nCoV-19) in healthy adults. For TCRbeta chain sequencing, PBMC samples were collected from trial participants at day 0 and at day 28 after the second dose. Trimming removed 0 bases from V and 8 bases from J, leaving 16 bases between the germline ends. CDR1 and CDR2 are drawn from the germline V gene: LGHNA, YNFKEQ. Including the terminal cysteine and phenylalanine, the CDR3 comprises 15 residues. The sequence is cut down to CDR3 DNA, 45 bases in frame from base 1. On this clone: It has no known antigen specificity. No base qualities exist here, and no much larger clone lies one base off it.

The rearrangement joined TRBV4-2 to TRBJ1-2; TRBD1 is a possible D gene, resting on 5 matching bases. This receptor was identified in an adult in good health. Material: peripheral blood, obtained on day 0 of AZD1222 vaccination. CDR3 reads: CASSQDGTAALGYTF. The DNA sequence reads TGTGCCAGCAGCCAAGATGGGACTGCCGCTTTGGGCTACACCTTC.